This TCR beta chain was sequenced during a study of identical twins' blood T cells. Study-wide findings and caveats: Even for out-of-frame TCRbeta, twins reportedly shared V gene usage much more than unrelated donors. Mainly, cloneset size products determined shared clonotypes, twins included.

CDR1 DFQATT and CDR2 SNEGSKA come from the germline V gene (reference sequence). Deletions cut 4 bases from V and 0 bases from J, with 6 bases between. The CDR3 length is 12 residues. TCRdb ran MiXCR on the 5' RACE reads and lists one entry per CDR3 protein. The table lists fewer than 450,000 distinct CDR3 sequences, roughly 30% of them singletons. The donors were healthy female monozygous twins, three pairs in total. This clonotype was seen more than once but under ten times. Its antigen is not identified. Source material: PBMCs. The chain has TRBV20-1 and TRBJ1-1; no clear D. The sequence was obtained from a woman aged 18-49 years in good health. As DNA, the CDR3 is TGCAGTGCTAACAGAATGAACACTGAAGCTTTCTTT. Translating it yields CSANRMNTEAFF.